This entry features one T cell receptor beta chain sequence. Profiling relied on immunoSEQ multiplex PCR, and the TCRdb table lists in-frame clones only, not all of them. The profile covers tens of thousands of clones, with approximately 86% appearing a single time and 20% to 25% taken by the ten largest. These data originate in a study of radiation and T cells in renal cell carcinoma. The CDR3 extends over 14 amino acids. Germline values: CDR1 MGHRA, CDR2 YSYEKL. V lost 4 bases, J lost 2 bases, and 2 bases stayed unmatched. Described time point: blood 2 weeks post-SBRT. Treatment given: 15 Gy SBRT to primary tumor, nephrectomy 4 weeks later.

The source was blood, collected from a patient whose treatment included radiotherapy and nephrectomy. The TCR originated in a woman aged 50 to 60 with renal cell carcinoma. This sequence joins TRBV4-1 and TRBJ2-7; 10 bases are a match to TRBD2. CDR3 in DNA: TGCGCCAGCAGCCTAACTAGCGGGACCTACGAGCAGTACTTC. Translation: CASSLTSGTYEQYF.